This T cell receptor (beta chain) originates from a study of radiation and T cells in renal cell carcinoma. Findings of the study overall: Top tumor clonotypes rose in blood 2 weeks post-radiation, then contracted. Pretreatment tumor biopsies were lacking, so baseline clonotypes are unknown.

Time point described: baseline pretreatment blood. Treatment in this sample: 15 Gy SBRT to primary tumor, nephrectomy 4 weeks later. Clear cell pathology was present in this patient's renal cell carcinoma. Concerning this clone itself: Its antigen is unknown.

Profiling relied on immunoSEQ multiplex PCR, and the TCRdb table lists in-frame clones only, not all of them. The sample records 150,000 or so clones, approximately 91% being singletons. V was pared by 0 bases and J by 4 bases, with 12 bases of the junction left unmatched. The CDR3 has 17 amino acids. Germline CDR1 reads WSHSY; CDR2 reads SAAADI. This receptor was obtained from a woman in her forties or fifties with renal cell carcinoma. The chain employs TRBV10-2 and TRBJ2-7; 7 positions agree with TRBD1. This sample comprised blood, obtained from a patient whose treatment included radiotherapy and nephrectomy. CDR3 in amino acids: CASSESKRTGRRYEQYF. CDR3 in DNA: TGCGCCAGCAGTGAGTCCAAAAGGACAGGTCGCCGGTACGAGCAGTACTTC.